Sequencing of this TCR beta chain was carried out in a study of shared clonotypes between healthy human individuals. Terminally differentiated effector memory CD45RA+ cells were excluded from the naive CD8 cells, which were CD45RO-negative and positively selected for CCR7. Germline loops: CDR1 SGHAT, CDR2 FQDESV (reference sequence). V was clipped by 0 bases and J by 1 base, with 16 bases between them. The CDR3 totals 18 residues. Clones were read by immunoSEQ multiplex PCR, and TCRdb kept only the in-frame ones, dropping some. The sample has millions of clones; just over 90% are singletons. The material sequenced was naive CD8+ T cells from PBMCs. V gene TRBV11-1 combines with J gene TRBJ2-1, with D possibly TRBD2 on 6 matching bases. The clonotype comes from a man between 18 and 29 years old in good health. Some clones in this sample may be carry-over from other donors' samples. This chain's CDR3 is CASSLAGGAAGSYNEQFF. As DNA, the CDR3 is TGTGCCAGCAGCTTAGCGGGGGGTGCGGCGGGATCCTACAATGAGCAGTTCTTC. The full variable domain, with the rest looked up from reference TRBV11-1 and TRBJ2-1, is EAEVAQSPRYKITEKSQAVAFWCDPISGHATLYWYRQILGQGPELLVQFQDESVVDDSQLPKDRFSAERLKGVDSTLKIQPAELGDSAMYLCASSLAGGAAGSYNEQFFGPGTRLTVL.